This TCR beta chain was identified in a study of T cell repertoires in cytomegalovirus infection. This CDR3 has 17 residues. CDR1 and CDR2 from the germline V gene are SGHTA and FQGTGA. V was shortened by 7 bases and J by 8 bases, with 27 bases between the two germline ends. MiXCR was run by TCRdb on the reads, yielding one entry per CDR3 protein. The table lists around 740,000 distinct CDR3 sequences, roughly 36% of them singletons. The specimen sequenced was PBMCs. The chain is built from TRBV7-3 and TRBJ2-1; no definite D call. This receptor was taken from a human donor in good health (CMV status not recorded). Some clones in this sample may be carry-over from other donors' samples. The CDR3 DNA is TGTGCCAGCAACAGAGTGGTAGGAGTCATCAACGTTGATGAGCAGTTCTTC. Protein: CASNRVVGVINVDEQFF.